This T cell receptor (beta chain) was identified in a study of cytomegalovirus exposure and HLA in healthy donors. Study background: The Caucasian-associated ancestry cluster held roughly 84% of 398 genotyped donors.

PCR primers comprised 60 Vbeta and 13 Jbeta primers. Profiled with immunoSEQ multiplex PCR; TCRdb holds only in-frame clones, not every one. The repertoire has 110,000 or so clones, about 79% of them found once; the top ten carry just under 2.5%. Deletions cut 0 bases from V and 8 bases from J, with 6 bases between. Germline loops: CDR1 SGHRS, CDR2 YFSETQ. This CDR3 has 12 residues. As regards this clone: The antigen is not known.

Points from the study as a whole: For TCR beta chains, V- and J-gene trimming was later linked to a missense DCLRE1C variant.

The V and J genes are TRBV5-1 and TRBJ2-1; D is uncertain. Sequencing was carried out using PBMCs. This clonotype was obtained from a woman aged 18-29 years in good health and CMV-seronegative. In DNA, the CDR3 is TGCGCCAGCAGCTTGGCTCTCGATGAGCAGTTCTTC. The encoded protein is CASSLALDEQFF.